The 9 T cell receptor beta chains below come from one sample, sequenced in a study of persistence of HIV-infected CD4 T cells. An overlapping HIV-1 Gag peptide pool stimulated these cells at about 1 ug/peptide/mL. CD40L-negative CD69-negative CD45RO-high memory CD4+ T cells were sorted as populations depleted of antigen-responding cells. This was the immunoSEQ version 4 assay in survey mode. Repertoires were generated with immunoSEQ multiplex PCR, while TCRdb's copy carries only in-frame clones and drops some. The data show roughly 35,000 clones, 75% to 85% seen once. No antigen has been assigned to these receptors. The starting material was cultured CD4+ T cells from PBMCs, obtained from a patient who received antiretroviral therapy. All receptors derive from an adult with HIV. The donor label of this sample is uncertain.

The chain joins TRBV7-9 to TRBJ1-3; no firm D call. This CDR3 is built from 14 residues. Trimming cost V 5 bases and J 0 bases, with 8 bases left between them. Looked up from germline, CDR1 is SEHNR and CDR2 is FQNEAQ (reference sequence). This CDR3 is CASSTSGSGNTIYF. DNA of the CDR3: TGTGCCAGCAGCACCTCAGGCTCTGGAAACACCATATATTTT. The full variable domain, its missing parts supplied by reference TRBV7-9 and TRBJ1-3, is DTGVSQNPRHKITKRGQNVTFRCDPISEHNRLYWYRQTLGQGPEFLTYFQNEAQLEKSRLLSDRFSAERPKGSFSTLEIQRTEQGDSAMYLCASSTSGSGNTIYFGEGSWLTVV.

This chain connects TRBV5-1 to TRBJ2-5, with no clear D. The germline gives CDR1 SGHRS, CDR2 YFSETQ. The CDR3 sequence is 14 residues long. The V gene lost 6 bases and the J gene lost 3 bases, with 15 bases spanning the gap. The CDR3 DNA reads TGCGCCAGCACCCCCTTACCCCCTGAAGAGACCCAGTACTTC. This sequence encodes CASTPLPPEETQYF.

This clone was seen a few times. The chain uses TRBV9 and TRBJ1-2; 8 nucleotides align to TRBD1. Germline assignment: CDR1 SGDLS and CDR2 YYNGEE. V lost 3 bases, J lost 14 bases, and 6 bases stayed unmatched. The CDR3 is 11 amino acids. This CDR3 is CASSAQGAWTF. CDR3 DNA sequence: TGTGCCAGCAGCGCTCAGGGGGCATGGACCTTC.

This clone appeared a single time. The J gene is TRBJ2-3, the V gene TRBV10-3, with 7 bases identical to TRBD1. From germline, CDR1 is ENHRY and CDR2 SYGVKD. V was pared by 4 bases and J by 1 base, with 2 bases of the junction left unmatched. This CDR3 contains 14 residues. DNA of the CDR3: TGTGCCATCAGTGTCGGGACAGGCACAGATACGCAGTATTTT. Its translation: CAISVGTGTDTQYF.

There are a few counts of this clone. This chain connects TRBV5-4 to TRBJ1-6; possibly TRBD1 for D (5 bases). Germline assignment: CDR1 SGHNT and CDR2 YYREEE (reference sequence). There are 14 residues in the CDR3. V lost 6 bases, J lost 8 bases, and 15 bases lay in between. CDR3 bases: TGTGCCAGCACCGTCGGGGGGGGTGATTCACCCCTCCACTTT. Protein sequence: CASTVGGGDSPLHF.

This clone was seen a single time. This chain joins TRBV18 and TRBJ1-5; a possible D gene is TRBD1 (5 bases). V was trimmed by 4 bases and J by 4 bases, leaving 14 bases between them. The CDR3 contains 15 residues. CDR1 and CDR2 (germline): KGHSH, LQKENI. The CDR3 spells CASSRDVGENQPQHF. Here the CDR3 DNA reads TGTGCCAGCTCACGGGATGTGGGGGAAAATCAGCCCCAGCATTTT.

The rearrangement joins TRBV6-5 to TRBJ2-5, with TRBD1 identical over 8 bases. The CDR3 has 13 amino acids. Losses at the gene ends were 6 bases for V and 4 bases for J; bases not matched to a gene: 4. Germline-derived CDR1 and CDR2 are MNHEY and SVGAGI. As DNA, the CDR3 is TGTGCCAGCAGGACAGGGGTAGGAGAGACCCAGTACTTC. As protein: CASRTGVGETQYF.

The chain combines TRBV2 with TRBJ1-6, with TRBD1 identical over 8 bases. CDR3 size: 15 residues. CDR1 is SNHLY and CDR2 is FYNNEI in the germline V gene. V lost 8 bases to trimming and J lost 9 bases; unmatched junction nucleotides: 12. CDR3 sequence: CASEEGTGGSSPLHF. As DNA, the CDR3 is TGTGCCAGCGAGGAGGGCACAGGGGGAAGTTCACCCCTCCACTTT. Using reference TRBV2 and TRBJ1-6 for the parts outside the CDR3, the full variable domain is EPEVTQTPSHQVTQMGQEVILRCVPISNHLYFYWYRQILGQKVEFLVSFYNNEISEKSEIFDDQFSVERPDGSNFTLKIRSTKLEDSAMYFCASEEGTGGSSPLHFGNGTRLTVT.

The chain has TRBV6-5 and TRBJ1-2; D remains unclear. V was pared by 10 bases and J by 0 bases, with 15 bases between. The CDR3 sequence is 14 residues long. From germline, CDR1 is MNHEY and CDR2 SVGAGI. The CDR3, as DNA: TGTGCCACCGACCCTATACCACCTAACTATGGCTACACCTTC. This gives the protein CATDPIPPNYGYTF.